One and the same sample provided the 7 T cell receptor beta chains below, sequenced in a study of T cells in Graves' hyperthyroidism and ophthalmopathy. RNA transcripts were the template for amplifying TCR beta CDR3 regions. First-round RT-PCR targeting the TCR CDR3 was performed with the HTBI primer set. TCRdb recomputed calls from the multiplex PCR reads with MiXCR, one row per CDR3 protein. This table holds roughly 500,000 distinct CDR3 sequences, 40% to 55% found once. What was sequenced was peripheral blood or thyroid tissue (not recorded which). Receptors originate from an adult woman with Graves' disease, either hyperthyroidism or ophthalmopathy (not recorded which).

This clonotype was picked up many times. V gene TRBV7-2 combines with J gene TRBJ1-1, with 9 bases aligning to TRBD1. Trimming cost V 6 bases and J 4 bases; bases outside gene matches: 9. This CDR3 contains 15 residues. Per germline, CDR1 SGHTA and CDR2 FQGNSA. The CDR3 sequence: CASRPTRQGGTEAFF. CDR3 nucleotide sequence: TGTGCCAGCAGACCTACGAGACAGGGGGGCACTGAAGCTTTCTTT.

CDR3 protein: CSVGGVWGNRYEQYF. The CDR3 region has the DNA TGCAGCGTTGGAGGGGTTTGGGGGAACAGGTACGAGCAGTACTTC. The chain recombines TRBV29-1 with TRBJ2-7, with D perhaps matching TRBD1 or TRBD2 (5 bases each). CDR1 is SQVTM, CDR2 ANQGSEA, per germline. Trimming took off 4 bases at V and 4 bases at J, with 20 bases between the two ends. The CDR3 runs to 15 residues.

V usage is TRBV12-3 or TRBV12-4 and J usage is TRBJ1-1; D ambiguous. The V and J ends lost 2 bases and 5 bases respectively, with 9 bases between them. The CDR3 runs 13 residues. This chain's CDR3 is CASSLKAATEAFF. As DNA, the CDR3 is TGTGCCAGCAGTTTAAAAGCAGCGACTGAAGCTTTCTTT.

CDR3 protein: CASSDGAGGYTF. The CDR3 nucleotides read TGCGCCAGCAGCGACGGGGCCGGTGGCTACACCTTC. The chain has TRBV5-1 and TRBJ1-2, with D maybe TRBD1 (5 bases). The germline V gene has CDR1 SGHRS and CDR2 YFSETQ. V shed 4 bases and J shed 7 bases, with 11 bases lying between them. The CDR3 is 12 amino acids.

This chain uses TRBV7-9 with TRBJ1-1; D might be TRBD1 (5 bases). Trimming cost V 2 bases and J 11 bases, with 12 bases left between them. The CDR3 runs to 12 residues. Germline V gene lookup returns CDR1 SEHNR and CDR2 FQNEAQ (reference sequence). The CDR3: CASSLSSGPAFF. CDR3 sequence (DNA): TGTGCCAGCAGCTTATCATCGGGGCCCGCTTTCTTT. Filled out from reference TRBV7-9 and TRBJ1-1, the complete variable domain reads DTGVSQNPRHKITKRGQNVTFRCDPISEHNRLYWYRQTLGQGPEFLTYFQNEAQLEKSRLLSDRFSAERPKGSFSTLEIQRTEQGDSAMYLCASSLSSGPAFFGQGTRLTVV.

With respect to this clonotype: In this CDR3 the conserved last residue, phenylalanine or tryptophan, is missing, so a read error is likely. The CDR3 reads CSVEVGRGTEAFS. The CDR3 DNA reads TGCAGCGTTGAAGTGGGGAGGGGCACTGAAGCTTTCTCT. The rearrangement links TRBV29-1 to TRBJ1-1; D might be TRBD1 (5 bases). The germline V gene encodes CDR1 SQVTM and CDR2 ANQGSEA. V was pared by 1 base and J by 4 bases, with 10 bases between. The CDR3 is made up of 13 amino acids.

The V and J genes are TRBV20-1 and TRBJ2-7; possibly TRBD2 for D (5 bases). Trimming cost V 6 bases and J 1 base, with 13 bases left between them. Germline V CDR1 and CDR2: DFQATT, SNEGSKA (reference sequence). This CDR3 has 13 residues. CDR3 coding DNA: TGCAGTGCGAGGAGAAGCGGTTCCTACGAGCAGTACTTC. Translation gives CSARRSGSYEQYF.